The rows below give T cell receptor beta chains drawn from one sample of a study of early T cells in non-severe SARS-CoV-2 infection. TCRdb reanalysed the 5' RACE reads using MiXCR and keeps one entry per CDR3 protein. The sample has over 30,000 distinct CDR3 sequences; around 5.8% are singletons. The sequenced sample consisted of whole blood. All receptors come from an adult who was a healthcare worker with PCR-confirmed SARS-CoV-2 infection or an uninfected control (not recorded which). Both conserved end residues are part of each CDR3. A D gene is named only where the DNA matches it firmly. Clone size is not always given. Where it is, it says once, few, many or a class for expanded clones.

J | size | V | D | DNA | CDR3
TRBJ2-2 | many | TRBV4-3 | TRBD2 | TGCGCCAGCAGCCAAGACAGTGTAGCGGGAGGGCCGGACACCGGGGAGCTGTTTTTT | CASSQDSVAGGPDTGELFF
TRBJ2-6 | many | TRBV6-5 | TRBD1 | TGTGCCAGCAGTTACGGGACAGGGAATGGGGCCAACGTCCTGACTTTC | CASSYGTGNGANVLTF
TRBJ1-5 | many | TRBV11-2 | . | TGTGCCAGCAGCCCGACAAACAATCAGCCCCAGCATTTT | CASSPTNNQPQHF
TRBJ2-3 | many | TRBV10-3 | . | TGTGCCACCTTTGACAGTGCAACGCAGTATTTT | CATFDSATQYF
TRBJ1-5 | many | TRBV12-3/TRBV12-4 | . | TGTGCCAGCAGCTCCTCCCGGGGGAGAAATCAGCCCCAGCATTTT | CASSSSRGRNQPQHF
TRBJ2-5 | few | TRBV11-2 | TRBD1 | TGTGCCAGCAGTCCCGGACAGGGAAGGTTGGAGACCCAGTACTTC | CASSPGQGRLETQYF
TRBJ2-7 | many | TRBV28 | . | TGTGCCAGCAGTCCATCTAGCCTAACCTACGAGCAGTACTTC | CASSPSSLTYEQYF
TRBJ1-2 | many | TRBV19 | . | TGTGCCTCCCAAGGTGACTATGGCTACACCTTC | CASQGDYGYTF
TRBJ2-3 | many | TRBV27 | TRBD2 | TGTGCCAGCAGTTTATTTACAGGGGACCCCGGGACTAGCGGTAGCACAGATACGCAGTATTTT | CASSLFTGDPGTSGSTDTQYF
TRBJ1-1 | . | TRBV20-1 | . | TGCAGTGCTAGAGCCCGGAGGGCCACGCGGACTGAAGCTTTCTTT | CSARARRATRTEAFF
TRBJ2-6 | few | TRBV29-1 | . | TGCAGCGTTACTGGACTGGTCTCTGGGGCCAACGTCCTGACTTTC | CSVTGLVSGANVLTF
TRBJ2-1 | many | TRBV5-1 | . | TGCGCCAGCACCTCCGCCCCCGCAGGGACCTACAATGAGCAGTTCTTC | CASTSAPAGTYNEQFF
TRBJ2-5 | few | TRBV6-2/TRBV6-3 | . | TGTGCCAGCAGGCTTACAGCGTTCCAAGAGACCCAGTACTTC | CASRLTAFQETQYF
TRBJ2-1 | many | TRBV12-3/TRBV12-4 | TRBD2 | TGTGCCAGCAGTGGGAGCGGGAGACCTTACAATGAGCAGTTCTTC | CASSGSGRPYNEQFF
TRBJ1-4 | medium-sized | TRBV20-1 | . | TGCAGTGCTAGAGAATACCTGGGCAGCAGCTTTAATGAAAAACTGTTTTTT | CSAREYLGSSFNEKLFF
TRBJ2-3 | many | TRBV9 | . | TGTGCCAGCAGCGGACGTGACTGGGAATGGGGCACAGATACGCAGTATTTT | CASSGRDWEWGTDTQYF
TRBJ2-1 | many | TRBV24-1 | . | TGTGCCACCAGTGATTTCCTCGGCAGCTCGGGCAATGAGCAGTTCTTC | CATSDFLGSSGNEQFF
TRBJ2-6 | many | TRBV4-1 | . | TGCGCCAGCAGCCAAGTGGGACACAGCTCTGGGGCCAACGTCCTGACTTTC | CASSQVGHSSGANVLTF
TRBJ2-2 | many | TRBV20-1 | TRBD2 | TGCAGTGCTAGGTTTCTAGCGGGAGGGACCAGGCCCACCGGGGAGCTGTTCTTT | CSARFLAGGTRPTGELFF
TRBJ1-6 | few | TRBV12-3/TRBV12-4 | TRBD1 | TGTGCCAGCAGCCCCCGGGACAGGGGTATCGATTCACCCCTCCACTTT | CASSPRDRGIDSPLHF
TRBJ2-3 | many | TRBV20-1 | TRBD2 | TGCAGTGCGCGGGGACTAGCGGGATCAGATACGCAGTATTTT | CSARGLAGSDTQYF
TRBJ1-5 | many | TRBV7-2 | . | TGTGCCAGCAGCTTAGGTCCCAATCAGCCCCAGCATTTT | CASSLGPNQPQHF
TRBJ1-5 | many | TRBV5-1 | TRBD1 | TGCGCCAGCAGCCAAGGACAGGGGGATCAGCCCCAGCATTTT | CASSQGQGDQPQHF
TRBJ2-1 | few | TRBV29-1 | . | TGCAGCATCAGGGAGGATGAGCAGTTCTTC | CSIREDEQFF
TRBJ2-1 | . | TRBV2 | TRBD2 | TGTGCCAGCAGTGACGAGCGGGAGGGAAATGAGCAGTTCTTC | CASSDEREGNEQFF
TRBJ2-1 | many | TRBV7-2 | . | TGTGCCAGCAGCTTAATGGGACCCCACAATGAGCAGTTCTTC | CASSLMGPHNEQFF
TRBJ1-1 | many | TRBV30 | . | TGTGCCTGGAAGGGCAGCTCCATGAACACTGAAGCTTTCTTT | CAWKGSSMNTEAFF
TRBJ2-3 | many | TRBV12-3/TRBV12-4 | TRBD1 | TGTGCCAGCAGTTTAGGCCGGACAGGGGGCACAGATACGCAGTATTTT | CASSLGRTGGTDTQYF
TRBJ2-4 | few | TRBV4-1 | TRBD2 | TGCGCCAGCAGCCAACCGGGACTAGAAAACATTCAGTACTTC | CASSQPGLENIQYF
TRBJ1-1 | many | TRBV6-1 | . | TGTGCCAGCAGTGAACGTCCGAACACTGAAGCTTTCTTT | CASSERPNTEAFF
TRBJ1-3 | many | TRBV12-3/TRBV12-4 | . | TGTGCCAGCAGTAACGACCCACCTCTAGGAAACACCATATATTTT | CASSNDPPLGNTIYF
TRBJ2-1 | many | TRBV20-1 | TRBD2 | TGCAGTGCTAGGAAGCATCCCGTGACTAGCGGGAGGGCCGTCTACAATGAGCAGTTCTTC | CSARKHPVTSGRAVYNEQFF
TRBJ1-6 | many | TRBV12-3/TRBV12-4 | . | TGTGCCAGCAGTTTCGGGAATTCACCCCTCCACTTT | CASSFGNSPLHF
TRBJ2-1 | many | TRBV7-3 | TRBD2 | TGTGCCAGCAGCTTGGGGGCTAGCGGGAAGATGGAGCAGTTCTTC | CASSLGASGKMEQFF
TRBJ1-1 | many | TRBV6-1 | . | TGTGCCAGCAGTGAAGCATGGGGGACTGAAGCTTTCTTT | CASSEAWGTEAFF
TRBJ1-1 | . | TRBV6-6 | . | TGTGCCAGCAGTTACCCGGGGAACACTGAAGCTTTCTTT | CASSYPGNTEAFF
TRBJ2-4 | many | TRBV7-2 | . | TGTGCCAGCAGCGCCGCCGCAAGTGCGGGAGCCAAAAACATTCAGTACTTC | CASSAAASAGAKNIQYF
TRBJ2-1 | many | TRBV14 | TRBD2 | TGTGCCAGCAAGGAACTAGCGTCTGCGGCAAATGAGCAGTTCTTC | CASKELASAANEQFF
TRBJ2-2 | many | TRBV19 | . | TGTGCCAGTAGCTCTCAGGGGGGTCCCGGGGAGCTGTTTTTT | CASSSQGGPGELFF
TRBJ2-7 | medium-sized | TRBV10-3 | TRBD1 | TGTGCCATCTCCGGGGACAGCCCCTACGAGCAGTACTTC | CAISGDSPYEQYF
TRBJ2-1 | few | TRBV2 | TRBD2 | TGTGCCAGCAGCCGAGGACTAGCGGCAATCAATGAGCAGTTCTTC | CASSRGLAAINEQFF
TRBJ1-5 | . | TRBV6-1 | . | TGTGCCAGCATTGGGACAACTAGCAATCAGCCCCAGCATTTT | CASIGTTSNQPQHF
TRBJ1-6 | many | TRBV15 | . | TGTGCCACCAGCAGAGACAGGAATTCACCCCTCCACTTT | CATSRDRNSPLHF
TRBJ2-2 | many | TRBV10-3 | TRBD2 | TGTGCCATCAGTGAGCCTGAGGCCGGGACTAGAGCCGGGGAGCTGTTTTTT | CAISEPEAGTRAGELFF
TRBJ2-3 | many | TRBV12-3/TRBV12-4 | . | TGTGCCAGCAGTTTAGTCTCTCCACCCACCACAGATACGCAGTATTTT | CASSLVSPPTTDTQYF
TRBJ2-7 | many | TRBV18 | TRBD1 | TGTGCCAGCTCCCGGACAGGGCTGACCTACGAGCAGTACTTC | CASSRTGLTYEQYF
TRBJ2-7 | many | TRBV13 | TRBD2 | TGTGCCAGCTTCGGCCTACTAGCGGGAGGACGGGAGCAGTACTTC | CASFGLLAGGREQYF
TRBJ1-2 | many | TRBV2 | . | TGTGCCAGCAGTGAAGCGCCAGGGGTGTCTGGCTACACCTTC | CASSEAPGVSGYTF
TRBJ1-1 | many | TRBV28 | TRBD1 | TGTGCCAGCAGTTTAGGGGGGACAGGGCGAGGGGCTTTCTTT | CASSLGGTGRGAFF
TRBJ2-6 | many | TRBV19 | . | TGTGCCAGTAGTATAAAAGTAAGGACTATCTCTGGGGCCAACGTCCTGACTTTC | CASSIKVRTISGANVLTF
TRBJ1-2 | many | TRBV5-1 | . | TGCGCCAGCAGCTTGGATGGGAAAACTAACTATGGCTACACCTTC | CASSLDGKTNYGYTF
TRBJ2-1 | many | TRBV5-6 | . | TGTGCCAGCAGCCCCGGGGGCGGGAGCTACAATGAGCAGTTCTTC | CASSPGGGSYNEQFF